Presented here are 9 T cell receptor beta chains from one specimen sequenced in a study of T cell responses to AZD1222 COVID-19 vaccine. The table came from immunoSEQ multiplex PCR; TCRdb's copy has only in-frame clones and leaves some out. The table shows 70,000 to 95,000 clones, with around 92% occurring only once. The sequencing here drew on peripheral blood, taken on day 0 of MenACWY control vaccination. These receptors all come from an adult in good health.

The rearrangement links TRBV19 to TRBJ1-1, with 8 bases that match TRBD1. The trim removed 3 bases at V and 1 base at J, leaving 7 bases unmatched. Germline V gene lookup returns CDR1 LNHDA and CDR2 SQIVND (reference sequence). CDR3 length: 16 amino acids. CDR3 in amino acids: CASSIIGRGRNTEAFF. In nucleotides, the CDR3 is TGTGCCAGTAGTATTATTGGCAGGGGGCGGAACACTGAAGCTTTCTTT.

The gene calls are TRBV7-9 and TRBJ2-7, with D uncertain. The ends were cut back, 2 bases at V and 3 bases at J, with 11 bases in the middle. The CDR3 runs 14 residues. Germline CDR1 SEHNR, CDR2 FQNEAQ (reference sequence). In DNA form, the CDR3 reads TGTGCCAGCAGCTTACGGGCCGACAACTACGAGCAGTACTTC. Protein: CASSLRADNYEQYF. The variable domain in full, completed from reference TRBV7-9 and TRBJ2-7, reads DTGVSQNPRHKITKRGQNVTFRCDPISEHNRLYWYRQTLGQGPEFLTYFQNEAQLEKSRLLSDRFSAERPKGSFSTLEIQRTEQGDSAMYLCASSLRADNYEQYFGPGTRLTVT.

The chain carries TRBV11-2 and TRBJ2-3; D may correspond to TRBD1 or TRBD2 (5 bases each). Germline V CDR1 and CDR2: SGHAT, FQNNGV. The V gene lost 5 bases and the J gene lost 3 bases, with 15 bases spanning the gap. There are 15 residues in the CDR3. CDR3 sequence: CASSPRRGTTDTQYF. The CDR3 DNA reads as TGTGCCAGCAGCCCTCGTCGGGGCACAACAGATACGCAGTATTTT.

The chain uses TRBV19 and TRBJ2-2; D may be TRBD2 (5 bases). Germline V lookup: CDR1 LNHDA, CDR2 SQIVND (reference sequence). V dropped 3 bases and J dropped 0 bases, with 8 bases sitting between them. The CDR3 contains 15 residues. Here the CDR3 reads CASSISGTNTGELFF. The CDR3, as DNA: TGTGCCAGTAGTATTTCGGGAACGAACACCGGGGAGCTGTTTTTT.

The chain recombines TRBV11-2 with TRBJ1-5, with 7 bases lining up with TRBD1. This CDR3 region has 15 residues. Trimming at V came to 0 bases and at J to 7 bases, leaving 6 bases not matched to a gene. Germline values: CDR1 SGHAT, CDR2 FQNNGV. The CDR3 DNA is TGTGCCAGCAGCTTAGATCGAGGGGGCTGGCAGCCCCAGCATTTT. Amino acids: CASSLDRGGWQPQHF.

The CDR3 DNA is TGCAGTGCTAGTAGGACTCCCGATCAGCCCCAGCATTTT. Translating gives CSASRTPDQPQHF. The rearrangement joins TRBV20-1 to TRBJ1-5, with unresolved D. Deletions cut 3 bases from V and 5 bases from J, with 11 bases between. CDR1 is DFQATT, CDR2 SNEGSKA, per germline (reference sequence). This CDR3 spans 13 amino acids.

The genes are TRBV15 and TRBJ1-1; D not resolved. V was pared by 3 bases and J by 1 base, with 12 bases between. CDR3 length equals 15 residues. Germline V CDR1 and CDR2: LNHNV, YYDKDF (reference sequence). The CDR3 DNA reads TGTGCCACCAGCAGTCGCATCACGGGGAACACTGAAGCTTTCTTT. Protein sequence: CATSSRITGNTEAFF.

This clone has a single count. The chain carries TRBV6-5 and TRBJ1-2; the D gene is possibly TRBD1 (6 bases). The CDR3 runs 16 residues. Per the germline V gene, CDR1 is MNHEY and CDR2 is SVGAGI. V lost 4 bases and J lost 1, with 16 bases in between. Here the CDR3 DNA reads TGTGCCAGCAGTTCCCCTAGGGGGACGGGTAACTATGGCTACACCTTC. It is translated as CASSSPRGTGNYGYTF.

CDR3 sequence: CSVRTAINEKLFF. Written as DNA, the CDR3 is TGCAGCGTCCGGACAGCAATTAATGAAAAACTGTTTTTT. The chain couples TRBV29-1 to TRBJ1-4; tentative D call: TRBD1 (6 bases). CDR1 is SQVTM and CDR2 is ANQGSEA in the germline V gene. Deletions cut 6 bases from V and 4 bases from J, with 12 bases between. The CDR3 length is 13 residues.